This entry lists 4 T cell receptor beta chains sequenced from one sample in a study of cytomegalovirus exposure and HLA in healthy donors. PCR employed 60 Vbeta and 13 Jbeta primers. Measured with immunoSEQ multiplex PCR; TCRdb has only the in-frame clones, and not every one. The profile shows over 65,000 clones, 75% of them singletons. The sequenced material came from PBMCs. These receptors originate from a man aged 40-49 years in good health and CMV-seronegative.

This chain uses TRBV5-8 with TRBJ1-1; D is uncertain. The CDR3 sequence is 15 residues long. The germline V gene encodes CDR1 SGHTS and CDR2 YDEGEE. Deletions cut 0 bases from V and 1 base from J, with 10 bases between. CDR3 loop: CASSLVAGGNTEAFF. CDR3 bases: TGTGCCAGCAGCTTGGTCGCAGGAGGGAACACTGAAGCTTTCTTT.

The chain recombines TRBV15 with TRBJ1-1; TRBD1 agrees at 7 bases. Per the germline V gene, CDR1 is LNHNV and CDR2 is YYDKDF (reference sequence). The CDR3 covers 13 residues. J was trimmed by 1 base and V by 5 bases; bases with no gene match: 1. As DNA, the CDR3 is TGTGCCACCAGCCGGGACAGGAACACTGAAGCTTTCTTT. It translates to CATSRDRNTEAFF.

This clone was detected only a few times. The CDR3 sequence: CASKGGRNYNSPLHF. The DNA for the CDR3 is TGTGCCAGCAAAGGGGGCCGTAACTATAATTCACCCCTCCACTTT. The chain recombines TRBV2 with TRBJ1-6, with 7 nucleotides matching TRBD1. CDR1 is SNHLY, CDR2 FYNNEI, per germline. This CDR3 is 15 amino acids long. V gave up 7 bases and J gave up 3 bases; unmatched junction bases: 6.

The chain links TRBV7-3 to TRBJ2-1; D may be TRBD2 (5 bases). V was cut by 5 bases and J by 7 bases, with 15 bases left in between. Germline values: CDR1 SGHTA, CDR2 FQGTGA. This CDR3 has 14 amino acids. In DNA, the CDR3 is TGTGCCAGCAGCCAAAGCGGAAACGGTAATGAGCAGTTCTTC. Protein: CASSQSGNGNEQFF.